A selection of T cell receptor beta chains follows, all from one sample in a study of blood T cell repertoires in COVID-19. The repertoire was sequenced with immunoSEQ multiplex PCR; TCRdb's copy has only in-frame clones and lacks some. The sample includes 130,000 or so clones, about 83% of them seen just once. Material: PBMCs or T cells enriched from blood (not recorded which). These receptors all come from a woman in her 30s who had recovered from COVID-19. The CDR3 runs from the conserved cysteine through the conserved F or W. The D gene is left open where the match is weak. Clone size is not always given. Where it is, it says once, few, many or a class for expanded clones.

CASSLRDTRNEQFF,TGTGCCAGTAGTCTCCGGGACACTCGGAATGAGCAGTTCTTC,-,-,TRBJ2-1,TRBV19,14
CASSYIGGGQSDTQYF,TGTGCCAGCAGTTACATTGGAGGAGGCCAATCAGATACGCAGTATTTT,-,-,TRBJ2-3,TRBV6-5,16
CASSVASYRDTEAFF,TGTGCCAGCAGTGTGGCGTCTTACCGGGACACTGAAGCTTTCTTT,-,-,TRBJ1-1,TRBV6-4,15
CASSPRTGSSYNEQFF,TGTGCCAGCAGCCCCCGGACTGGGAGCTCCTACAATGAGCAGTTCTTC,-,-,TRBJ2-1,TRBV7-8,16
CASGRYRARVYGYTF,TGTGCTAGTGGCCGTTACAGGGCCCGGGTCTATGGCTACACCTTC,-,-,TRBJ1-2,TRBV12-5,15
CASSQELGGHTDTQYF,TGTGCCAGCAGCCAAGAACTGGGGGGGCACACAGATACGCAGTATTTT,-,-,TRBJ2-3,TRBV4-2,16
CASSQGLAGGHEQYF,TGTGCCAGCAGCCAAGGACTAGCGGGAGGCCACGAGCAGTACTTC,TRBD2,-,TRBJ2-7,TRBV3-1/TRBV3-2,15
CAISRGARTDTQYF,TGTGCCATCAGTCGGGGGGCTAGGACAGATACGCAGTATTTT,-,-,TRBJ2-3,TRBV10-3,14
CASSLLSLGETQYF,TGTGCCAGCAGCTTGCTAAGTCTCGGAGAGACCCAGTACTTC,-,-,TRBJ2-5,TRBV5-4,14
CASSLTTGGQFF,TGTGCCAGCAGCCTAACGACAGGGGGGCAGTTCTTC,TRBD1,-,TRBJ2-1,TRBV13,12
CSANRDTEAFF,TGCAGTGCTAACCGGGACACTGAAGCTTTCTTT,-,-,TRBJ1-1,TRBV20-1,11
CASSSGGWRVADTQYF,TGTGCCAGCAGCTCCGGGGGTTGGAGAGTGGCGGATACGCAGTATTTT,-,-,TRBJ2-3,TRBV7-2,16
CASSLAPAGNTGELFF,TGTGCCAGCAGCTTAGCGCCTGCGGGGAACACCGGGGAGCTGTTTTTT,-,once,TRBJ2-2,TRBV7-2,16
CASSNTGPPSTDTQYF,TGTGCCAGCAGCAACACAGGTCCCCCTAGCACAGATACGCAGTATTTT,-,-,TRBJ2-3,TRBV7-8,16
CASSPGSAGYTF,TGTGCCAGCAGCCCAGGGTCGGCTGGCTACACCTTC,-,-,TRBJ1-2,TRBV7-8,12
CASSGLAGGGGETQYF,TGTGCCAGTAGTGGGCTAGCGGGAGGAGGTGGGGAGACCCAGTACTTC,TRBD2,-,TRBJ2-5,TRBV19,16
CAWMRAATEAFF,TGTGCCTGGATGAGGGCGGCCACTGAAGCTTTCTTT,-,-,TRBJ1-1,TRBV30,12
CASRRGSQTYNEQFF,TGTGCCAGCAGGAGGGGGAGTCAGACCTACAATGAGCAGTTCTTC,-,-,TRBJ2-1,TRBV6-5,15
CASSQDFAGVVGKLFF,TGCGCCAGCAGCCAAGATTTTGCCGGGGTAGTGGGAAAACTGTTTTTT,-,-,TRBJ1-4,TRBV4-1,16
CASSIGPAVYNEQFF,TGTGCCAGTAGTATAGGGCCCGCGGTCTACAATGAGCAGTTCTTC,-,-,TRBJ2-1,TRBV19,15
CASSLQRTGELFF,TGTGCCAGCAGCTTACAGAGGACCGGGGAGCTGTTTTTT,-,-,TRBJ2-2,TRBV7-8,13
CASSLGTAGYEQFF,TGTGCCAGCAGTTTAGGGACAGCCGGGTATGAGCAGTTCTTC,TRBD1,-,TRBJ2-1,TRBV28,14
CASSLRLAGGVETQYF,TGTGCCAGCAGTTTAAGGCTAGCGGGAGGGGTAGAGACCCAGTACTTC,TRBD2,-,TRBJ2-5,TRBV28,16
CASSAYRGPYNEQFF,TGTGCCAGCAGCGCCTACAGGGGTCCCTACAATGAGCAGTTCTTC,TRBD1,-,TRBJ2-1,TRBV11-1,15
CASSQDLAYQPQHF,TGCGCCAGCAGCCAAGATTTGGCATATCAGCCCCAGCATTTT,-,-,TRBJ1-5,TRBV4-3,14
CASSEQAGSIDEQFF,TGTGCCAGCAGTGAGCAAGCGGGATCTATAGATGAGCAGTTCTTC,TRBD2,-,TRBJ2-1,TRBV6-1,15
CATSDPRKRTGEAFF,TGTGCCACCAGTGATCCCCGGAAGCGGACAGGGGAGGCTTTCTTT,TRBD1,-,TRBJ1-1,TRBV24-1,15
CASSRQVDYGYTF,TGCGCCAGCAGCCGCCAGGTTGACTATGGCTACACCTTC,-,-,TRBJ1-2,TRBV5-1,13
CASTEGQGRAWETQYF,TGTGCCAGCACCGAAGGGCAGGGTCGGGCCTGGGAGACCCAGTACTTC,-,-,TRBJ2-5,TRBV11-2,16
CASSYSERGKAFF,TGTGCCAGCAGTTACTCGGAAAGGGGAAAAGCTTTCTTT,-,-,TRBJ1-1,TRBV6-2/TRBV6-3,13
CASSLTGAATNEKLFF,TGTGCCAGCAGCTTAACAGGGGCCGCAACTAATGAAAAACTGTTTTTT,TRBD1,-,TRBJ1-4,TRBV5-6,16
CASSLPGGNQPQHF,TGTGCCAGCAGTTTACCAGGGGGCAATCAGCCCCAGCATTTT,-,-,TRBJ1-5,TRBV28,14
CASSTSGTGILLADTQYF,TGTGCCAGCAGCACTTCCGGGACAGGGATCCTCCTGGCAGATACGCAGTATTTT,TRBD1,few,TRBJ2-3,TRBV5-5,18
CASSLGGTRRRTDTQYF,TGTGCCAGCAGCTTAGGCGGGACTCGCAGACGCACAGATACGCAGTATTTT,-,-,TRBJ2-3,TRBV7-2,17
CASSVGTFTDTQYF,TGTGCCAGCAGTGTAGGGACTTTCACAGATACGCAGTATTTT,-,-,TRBJ2-3,TRBV25-1,14
CASSQEPPQGGNSPLHF,TGCGCCAGCAGCCAAGAGCCCCCACAGGGCGGCAACTCACCCCTCCACTTT,-,-,TRBJ1-6,TRBV4-1,17
CASSLRGEQYF,TGTGCCAGCAGCCTCCGGGGCGAGCAGTACTTC,-,-,TRBJ2-7,TRBV28,11
CASSPGRERGEQYF,TGCGCCAGCAGCCCCGGGCGGGAGAGAGGTGAGCAGTACTTC,TRBD2,-,TRBJ2-7,TRBV5-1,14
CASNDLGGRNEQFF,TGCGCCAGCAACGACCTCGGGGGGAGGAATGAGCAGTTCTTC,TRBD2,once,TRBJ2-1,TRBV4-1,14
CASREGANYGYTF,TGTGCCAGCAGGGAGGGAGCTAACTATGGCTACACCTTC,-,-,TRBJ1-2,TRBV28,13
CASSLGEGSSGNTIYF,TGTGCCAGCAGCTTAGGTGAAGGGAGCTCTGGAAACACCATATATTTT,-,-,TRBJ1-3,TRBV7-9,16
CASSPRLAGGPYEQYF,TGTGCCAGCTCACCGCGACTAGCGGGAGGGCCCTACGAGCAGTACTTC,TRBD2,-,TRBJ2-7,TRBV18,16